This T cell receptor (beta chain) was sequenced in a study of Ad26.COV2.S vaccination and SARS-CoV-2 variants. Study background: Donor allocation was to the COV1001 Ad26.COV2.S trial arm. Notes on the study in general: Recipients of either vaccine or placebo displayed similar breadth of non-spike TCRs. Total responses of T cells may have been underestimated by the analyses of TCR breadth and depth.

In regard to this clone: What it binds is not known.

CDR3 length: 14 residues. V shed 3 bases, J shed 6 bases, and the junction held 5 bases outside the gene matches. Looked up from germline, CDR1 is MNHEY and CDR2 is SMNVEV (reference sequence). The protocol was immunoSEQ multiplex PCR, while the TCRdb copy is restricted to in-frame clones and leaves out a portion. The data hold some 640,000 clones, with roughly 90% observed a single time. Treatment specified: 19 received Ad26.COV2.S at low or high dose, single or two shots; 5 received placebo; per-sample allocation not given. Each sample was drawn 63 days after the first injection (of vaccine or placebo). In Boston, the donor was an adult between 18-55 years of age.

The genes are TRBV27 and TRBJ2-1, with 7 bases fitting TRBD2. Here the sequenced sample was peripheral blood, taken in a trial of Ad26.COV2.S vaccine versus placebo. This sequence was found in a person aged 18-60 years who received the Ad26.COV2.S COVID-19 vaccine or a placebo. This chain's CDR3 is CASSFRGRANEQFF. CDR3 sequence (DNA): TGTGCCAGCAGTTTTAGAGGGAGGGCCAATGAGCAGTTCTTC.